This T cell receptor (beta chain) comes out of a study of T cell clones after liver transplantation. Study-wide context: Three of the eight recipients were HCV-positive; the rest had non-autoimmune, non-viral transplant indications. General study results and limits: Low donor cell numbers restricted donor-reactive repertoire measurement in a couple of subjects. Graft donor-reactive T cells possibly entered the graft instead of undergoing deletion.

Unstimulated PBMCs were sorted into CD3+CD4+ and CD3+CD8+ populations. Remarks on this clone: Its specificity is unknown.

The table came from immunoSEQ multiplex PCR; TCRdb's copy has only in-frame clones and leaves some out. Of roughly 120,000 clones listed, approximately 90% are singletons. The junction had 5 bases not matched to a gene; V was cut back by 3 bases and J by 6 bases. This CDR3 spans 14 amino acids. Germline CDR1 SGHRS, CDR2 YFSETQ. This chain links TRBV5-1 with TRBJ1-2, with TRBD1 matching over 10 bases. This TCR derives from a human patient who received a liver transplant. Some T cells may be graft donor cells. The sample here was CD4+ T cells from blood, taken 12 months after liver transplant. CDR3 sequence reads: CASSSSGTGDGYTF. CDR3 DNA sequence: TGCGCCAGCAGCTCATCCGGGACAGGGGATGGCTACACCTTC.